Following are 16 T cell receptor beta chains from one sample sequenced in a study of OX40 agonist ivuxolimab in advanced cancers. Sequencing used immunoSEQ multiplex PCR; TCRdb keeps in-frame clones, though not all of them. The table has 20,000 to 25,000 clones, around nine tenths seen once. This material consisted of CD4+ or CD8+ T cells sorted from blood, taken in a trial of the OX40 agonist ivuxolimab. These receptors were collected from an adult with an advanced solid tumor such as melanoma, head and neck, liver or kidney cancer.

The DNA for the CDR3 is TGTGCCAGCAGCTTGGACGGGTTCAATGAGCAGTTCTTC. Protein: CASSLDGFNEQFF. The chain employs TRBV5-6 and TRBJ2-1; no definite D call. This CDR3 contains 13 residues. From germline, CDR1 is SGHDT and CDR2 YYEEEE. The ends were cut back, 0 bases at V and 6 bases at J, with 7 bases in the middle.

The chain uses TRBV9 and TRBJ2-7; D is possibly TRBD2 (5 bases). Germline V gene sequence: CDR1 SGDLS, CDR2 YYNGEE. V was trimmed by 3 bases and J by 3 bases, leaving 10 bases between them. The CDR3 loop spans 13 amino acids. The CDR3: CASSADGDYEQYF. CDR3 sequence (DNA): TGTGCCAGCAGCGCGGACGGGGACTACGAGCAGTACTTC.

The gene calls are TRBV4-3 and TRBJ1-5; D may be TRBD1 (5 bases). The CDR3 covers 14 residues. From germline, CDR1 is LGHNA and CDR2 YSLEER. The ends were cut back, 1 base at V and 1 base at J, with 5 bases in the middle. DNA for the CDR3: TGCGCCAGCAGCCAAGGACAGAGCAATCAGCCCCAGCATTTT. Translated: CASSQGQSNQPQHF.

J is TRBJ2-7 and V is TRBV7-8; 9 bases align to TRBD2. This CDR3 has 15 residues. Germline-derived CDR1 and CDR2 are SGHVS and FQNEAQ. Trimming took 7 bases from V and 6 from J; bases not matched to a gene: 13. The CDR3 protein is CASTPAGGRNLEQYF. CDR3 DNA: TGTGCCAGCACTCCGGCGGGGGGGCGCAATCTCGAGCAGTACTTC. The variable domain in full, completed from reference TRBV7-8 and TRBJ2-7, reads GAGVSQSPRYKVAKRGQDVALRCDPISGHVSLFWYQQALGQGPEFLTYFQNEAQLDKSGLPSDRFFAERPEGSVSTLKIQRTQQEDSAVYLCASTPAGGRNLEQYFGPGTRLTVT.

The CDR3 loop is CASSQRRGQVTGELFF. The CDR3 DNA reads as TGCGCCAGCAGCCAGAGGAGGGGACAAGTCACCGGGGAGCTGTTTTTT. The J gene is TRBJ2-2, the V gene TRBV4-1, with D possibly being TRBD1 or TRBD2 (6 bases each). CDR1 MGHRA and CDR2 YSYEKL come from the germline V gene. This CDR3 is 16 amino acids long. Trimming shortened V by 3 bases and J by 4 bases, and 15 bases separated the two germline ends.

The J gene is TRBJ2-7, the V gene TRBV5-1, with D hard to call. CDR1 SGHRS and CDR2 YFSETQ come from the germline V gene. There are 11 residues in the CDR3. V lost 0 bases and J 6 bases, leaving 4 bases between the germline ends. In DNA form, the CDR3 reads TGCGCCAGCAGCTTGGCCGGCGAGCAGTACTTC. It translates to CASSLAGEQYF.

V is TRBV27 and J is TRBJ2-3; no clear D gene. Between the trimmed V and J ends, which lost 2 bases and 0 bases, there was a span of 9 bases. CDR3 length: 15 amino acids. In germline, CDR1 is MNHEY, CDR2 SMNVEV (reference sequence). CDR3 DNA: TGTGCCAGCAGTTTAGTGCCTCCTAGCACAGATACGCAGTATTTT. As protein: CASSLVPPSTDTQYF.

The chain has TRBV28 and TRBJ2-5; D gene uncertain. CDR3 length: 12 residues. With 6 bases removed from V and 5 bases from J, the gap between germline ends came to 10 bases. Germline V lookup: CDR1 MDHEN, CDR2 SYDVKM. The CDR3 loop is CASSPRRETQYF. Written as DNA, the CDR3 is TGTGCCAGCAGCCCTCGAAGGGAGACCCAGTACTTC.

The rearrangement joins TRBV7-8 to TRBJ1-5, with 10 bases aligning to TRBD1. CDR1 SGHVS and CDR2 FQNEAQ come from the germline V gene. Trimming cost V 5 bases and J 3 bases; bases outside gene matches: 7. The CDR3 spans 16 residues. The CDR3 here is CASSTRTGGPNQPQHF. The CDR3 DNA is TGTGCCAGCAGCACCCGGACAGGGGGACCCAATCAGCCCCAGCATTTT.

The chain couples TRBV2 to TRBJ1-1; D might be TRBD1 (5 bases). Trimming removed 2 bases at V and 3 bases at J, with 13 bases between. CDR3 length: 15 amino acids. Germline loops: CDR1 SNHLY, CDR2 FYNNEI. CDR3 residues: CASSERSGLHTEAFF. The CDR3, as DNA: TGTGCCAGCAGTGAACGGTCGGGACTTCACACTGAAGCTTTCTTT.

This clone was found once. The rearrangement links TRBV7-2 to TRBJ2-7, with D possibly TRBD1 on 7 matching bases. The CDR3 runs to 15 residues. CDR1 is SGHTA, CDR2 FQGNSA, per germline. Trimming pared 3 bases from V and 6 bases from J, leaving 18 bases between. This CDR3 is CASSFLGGTETEQYF. CDR3 DNA sequence: TGTGCCAGCAGCTTCCTCGGCGGGACAGAAACCGAGCAGTACTTC.

This clone was detected only a few times. This likely comes from a read error, as the CDR3 has no conserved phenylalanine or tryptophan at its end. The chain joins TRBV2 to TRBJ1-6, with D possibly matching TRBD1 (6 bases). Germline V lookup: CDR1 SNHLY, CDR2 FYNNEI. V lost 11 bases and J 5 bases, leaving 13 bases between the germline ends. This CDR3 is built from 13 residues. CDR3 DNA sequence: TGTGCCGGCACACAGGGACATAATTCACCCCTCCACCTT. Translation: CAGTQGHNSPLHL.

The chain is built from TRBV13 and TRBJ1-2; a possible D gene is TRBD1 (5 bases). The CDR3 sequence is 14 residues long. Germline CDR1 reads PRHDT; CDR2 reads FYEKMQ (reference sequence). Trimming removed 5 bases from V and 4 bases from J, with 14 bases in between. CDR3 sequence reads: CASSETRGLYGYTF. The CDR3 nucleotides are TGTGCCAGCAGCGAAACCCGGGGCCTCTATGGCTACACCTTC.

V gene TRBV7-9 combines with J gene TRBJ1-4; 7 bases are a match to TRBD1. J was trimmed by 3 bases and V by 0 bases; bases with no gene match: 1. CDR1 is SEHNR, CDR2 FQNEAQ, per germline (reference sequence). The CDR3 length is 15 residues. CDR3 in DNA: TGTGCCAGCAGCTTAGCGCAGGGGGCTAATGAAAAACTGTTTTTT. The encoded protein is CASSLAQGANEKLFF.

The CDR3 is CASSPSGVGEQYF. For the CDR3, the DNA is TGTGCCAGCAGCCCTAGCGGGGTGGGGGAGCAGTACTTC. The chain employs TRBV11-3 and TRBJ2-7; TRBD2 matches at 9 bases. This CDR3 is built from 13 residues. V lost 5 bases to trimming and J lost 7 bases; unmatched junction nucleotides: 6. In germline, CDR1 is SGHNT, CDR2 YENEEA.

This sequence joins TRBV4-3 and TRBJ2-7, with D perhaps being TRBD1 or TRBD2 (5 bases each). This CDR3 region has 16 residues. In germline, CDR1 is LGHNA, CDR2 YSLEER. V lost 0 bases, J lost 5 bases, and 17 bases lay in between. CDR3 amino acids: CASSQEQGVSGNEQYF. The CDR3 nucleotides read TGCGCCAGCAGCCAAGAGCAGGGAGTTTCGGGAAACGAGCAGTACTTC.